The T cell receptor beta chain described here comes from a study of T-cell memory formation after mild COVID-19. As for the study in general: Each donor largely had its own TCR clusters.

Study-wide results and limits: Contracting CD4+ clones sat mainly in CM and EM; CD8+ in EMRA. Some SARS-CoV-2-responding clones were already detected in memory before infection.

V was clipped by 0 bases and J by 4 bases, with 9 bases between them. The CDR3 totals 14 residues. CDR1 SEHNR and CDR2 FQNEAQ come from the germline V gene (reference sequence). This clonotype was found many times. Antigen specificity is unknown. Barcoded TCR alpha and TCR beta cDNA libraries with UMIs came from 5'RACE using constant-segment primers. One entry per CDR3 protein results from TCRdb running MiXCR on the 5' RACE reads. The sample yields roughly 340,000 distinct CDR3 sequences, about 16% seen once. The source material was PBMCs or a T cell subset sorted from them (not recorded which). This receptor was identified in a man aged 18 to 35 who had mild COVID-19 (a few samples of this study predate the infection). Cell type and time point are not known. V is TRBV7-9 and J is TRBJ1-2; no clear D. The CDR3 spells CASSLAEGSYGYTF. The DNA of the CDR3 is TGTGCCAGCAGCTTAGCCGAAGGATCCTATGGCTACACCTTC.